This is a list of T cell receptor beta chains from one sample in a study of blood T cell repertoires in COVID-19. TCRdb's table, derived via immunoSEQ multiplex PCR, lists solely in-frame clones and lacks some. The table lists about 160,000 clones, approximately 79% of them singletons. Sequencing was carried out using PBMCs or T cells enriched from blood (not recorded which). The origin of the receptors is a man aged 45-60 years who had recovered from COVID-19. CDR3s include the opening cysteine and the closing phenylalanine or tryptophan. The D gene is left open where the match is weak. Not all rows give a size; the values are once, few, many and, for expanded clones, a class.

CASSLVWSRGTEAFF,TGTGCCAGCAGCTTAGTTTGGTCACGGGGCACTGAAGCTTTCTTT,NA,TRBJ1-1,once,15,TRBV7-8
CASSLGGAREAFF,TGTGCCAGCAGCTTGGGGGGGGCGCGTGAAGCTTTCTTT,NA,TRBJ1-1,NA,13,TRBV12-3/TRBV12-4
CASSDHGRTDYGYTF,TGTGCCAGCAGTGATCATGGACGGACAGACTATGGCTACACCTTC,NA,TRBJ1-2,NA,15,TRBV25-1
CASSPWGLKTQYF,TGCGCCAGCAGCCCTTGGGGGCTTAAGACCCAGTACTTC,NA,TRBJ2-5,NA,13,TRBV5-1
CASSQGGGSGQPQHF,TGTGCCAGCAGCCAAGGGGGGGGATCTGGCCAGCCCCAGCATTTT,NA,TRBJ1-5,few,15,TRBV3-1/TRBV3-2
CASSYGGGTGSGYTF,TGTGCCAGCAGTTACGGAGGAGGGACAGGGAGCGGCTACACCTTC,TRBD1,TRBJ1-2,NA,15,TRBV6-5
CASTPGGNQPQHF,TGTGCCAGCACTCCAGGGGGCAATCAGCCCCAGCATTTT,NA,TRBJ1-5,NA,13,TRBV2
CASTEGNQPQHF,TGTGCCAGCACCGAGGGAAATCAGCCCCAGCATTTT,NA,TRBJ1-5,NA,12,TRBV12-3/TRBV12-4
CASSHLSGSNTGELFF,TGTGCCAGCAGCCACTTGTCAGGGTCCAACACCGGGGAGCTGTTTTTT,NA,TRBJ2-2,NA,16,TRBV3-1/TRBV3-2
CATSDLTGLNTEAFF,TGTGCCACCAGTGACCTGACAGGGCTCAACACTGAAGCTTTCTTT,TRBD1,TRBJ1-1,NA,15,TRBV24-1
CASSLGGQELYGYTF,TGTGCCAGCAGCTTGGGAGGGCAGGAGCTCTATGGCTACACCTTC,NA,TRBJ1-2,NA,15,TRBV5-4
CASSEDIRVNEQFF,TGTGCCAGCAGCGAGGACATTAGGGTGAATGAGCAGTTCTTC,NA,TRBJ2-1,NA,14,TRBV9
CASSQEGWSEKLFF,TGCGCCAGCAGCCAAGAGGGTTGGAGTGAAAAACTGTTTTTT,NA,TRBJ1-4,NA,14,TRBV4-1
CASSLRKETQYF,TGCGCCAGCAGCCTGCGTAAGGAGACCCAGTACTTC,NA,TRBJ2-5,NA,12,TRBV5-1
CAISPDRGKYEQYF,TGTGCCATCAGCCCCGACCGGGGTAAGTACGAGCAGTACTTC,NA,TRBJ2-7,NA,14,TRBV10-3
CASSLIASGGARYNEQFF,TGTGCCAGCAGCTTAATCGCTAGCGGGGGGGCAAGGTACAATGAGCAGTTCTTC,TRBD2,TRBJ2-1,NA,18,TRBV7-8
CASSTGLAGGTDTQYF,TGTGCCAGCAGCACGGGACTAGCGGGGGGCACAGATACGCAGTATTTT,TRBD2,TRBJ2-3,once,16,TRBV11-3
CASSASGLADFTDTQYF,TGTGCCAGCAGTGCTTCAGGCCTAGCGGACTTCACAGATACGCAGTATTTT,TRBD2,TRBJ2-3,NA,17,TRBV25-1
CASSQSPGGTGELFF,TGCGCCAGCAGCCAATCCCCGGGGGGCACCGGGGAGCTGTTTTTT,TRBD2,TRBJ2-2,NA,15,TRBV4-1
CASSGGERHYGYTF,TGTGCCAGCAGCGGAGGCGAGAGGCACTATGGCTACACCTTC,NA,TRBJ1-2,NA,14,TRBV11-3
CASRIQGAYQPQHF,TGTGCCAGCAGGATACAGGGGGCATATCAGCCCCAGCATTTT,TRBD1,TRBJ1-5,once,14,TRBV2
CASSPDRVSETQYF,TGTGCCAGCAGTCCCGACAGGGTTTCAGAGACCCAGTACTTC,TRBD1,TRBJ2-5,NA,14,TRBV6-5
CASSIGGNRYGYTF,TGTGCCAGTAGTATCGGCGGGAACCGGTATGGCTACACCTTC,NA,TRBJ1-2,NA,14,TRBV19
CAREGQGATEAFF,TGTGCCAGAGAAGGACAGGGGGCGACTGAAGCTTTCTTT,TRBD1,TRBJ1-1,NA,13,TRBV6-4
CASSPIGEAGTSVGTGELFF,TGTGCCAGCTCACCAATAGGGGAAGCCGGGACTAGCGTCGGTACCGGGGAGCTGTTTTTT,TRBD2,TRBJ2-2,once,20,TRBV18
CASSERQRGNQPQHF,TGCGCCAGCAGTGAGAGGCAGCGGGGCAATCAGCCCCAGCATTTT,NA,TRBJ1-5,once,15,TRBV10-2
CASSPGLAGGTDTQYF,TGCGCCAGCAGCCCCGGACTAGCGGGTGGCACAGATACGCAGTATTTT,TRBD2,TRBJ2-3,NA,16,TRBV5-1
CASSYWEETQYF,TGTGCCAGCAGCTACTGGGAGGAGACCCAGTACTTC,NA,TRBJ2-5,NA,12,TRBV11-3
CASSRKPQGYEQYF,TGTGCCAGCAGTAGAAAGCCACAGGGGTACGAGCAGTACTTC,TRBD1,TRBJ2-7,few,14,TRBV6-5
CSVCPAGEAFF,TGCAGCGTGTGCCCAGCAGGTGAAGCTTTCTTT,NA,TRBJ1-1,NA,11,TRBV29-1
CASSLAGQTYEQYF,TGTGCCAGCAGCTTGGCAGGCCAAACCTACGAGCAGTACTTC,NA,TRBJ2-7,NA,14,TRBV5-6
CSALETEAFF,TGCAGCGCTCTGGAGACTGAAGCTTTCTTT,NA,TRBJ1-1,NA,10,TRBV29-1
CASSLLAEGNSPLHF,TGTGCCAGCAGTTTATTAGCCGAGGGAAATTCACCCCTCCACTTT,NA,TRBJ1-6,many,15,TRBV27
CASSPTSGGSISTDTQYF,TGTGCCAGCTCACCCACTAGCGGGGGGTCGATTAGCACAGATACGCAGTATTTT,TRBD2,TRBJ2-3,NA,18,TRBV18
CASSLSPTVRPGNTIYF,TGTGCCAGCAGTTTATCACCGACAGTCAGGCCTGGAAACACCATATATTTT,NA,TRBJ1-3,NA,17,TRBV27
CASSLGGWGSGGYTF,TGTGCCAGCAGTTTAGGGGGGTGGGGATCTGGTGGCTACACCTTC,NA,TRBJ1-2,NA,15,TRBV27
CASSKGTGSYGYTF,TGCGCCAGCAGCAAAGGGACAGGGAGCTATGGCTACACCTTC,TRBD1,TRBJ1-2,NA,14,TRBV5-1
CASSSPRTERTDTQYF,TGTGCCAGTAGTTCACCTCGGACAGAACGCACAGATACGCAGTATTTT,NA,TRBJ2-3,NA,16,TRBV19
CASSYVDRGGYTF,TGTGCCAGCAGTTACGTGGACAGAGGTGGCTACACCTTC,NA,TRBJ1-2,NA,13,TRBV6-5
CASSVTMNTEAFF,TGTGCCAGCAGTGTCACTATGAACACTGAAGCTTTCTTT,NA,TRBJ1-1,NA,13,TRBV25-1
CATSKELAASYEQYF,TGTGCCACCAGCAAAGAACTAGCGGCGTCCTACGAGCAGTACTTC,TRBD2,TRBJ2-7,NA,15,TRBV15
CASSLYTSGGAYEQYF,TGTGCCAGCAGCTTGTATACTAGCGGGGGGGCCTACGAGCAGTACTTC,TRBD2,TRBJ2-7,NA,16,TRBV5-4